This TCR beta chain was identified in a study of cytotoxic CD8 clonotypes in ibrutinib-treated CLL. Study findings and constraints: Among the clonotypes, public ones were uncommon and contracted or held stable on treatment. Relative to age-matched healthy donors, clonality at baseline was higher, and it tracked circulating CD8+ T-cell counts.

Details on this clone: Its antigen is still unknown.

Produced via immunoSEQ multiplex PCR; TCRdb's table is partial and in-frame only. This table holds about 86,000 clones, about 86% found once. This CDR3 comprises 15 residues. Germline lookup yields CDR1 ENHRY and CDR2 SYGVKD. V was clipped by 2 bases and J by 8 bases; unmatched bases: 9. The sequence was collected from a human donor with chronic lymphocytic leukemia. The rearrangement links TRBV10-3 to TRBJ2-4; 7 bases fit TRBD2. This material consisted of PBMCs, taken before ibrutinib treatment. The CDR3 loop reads CAISEEGGTVDIQYF. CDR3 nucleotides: TGTGCCATCAGTGAGGAGGGAGGGACCGTAGACATTCAGTACTTC.